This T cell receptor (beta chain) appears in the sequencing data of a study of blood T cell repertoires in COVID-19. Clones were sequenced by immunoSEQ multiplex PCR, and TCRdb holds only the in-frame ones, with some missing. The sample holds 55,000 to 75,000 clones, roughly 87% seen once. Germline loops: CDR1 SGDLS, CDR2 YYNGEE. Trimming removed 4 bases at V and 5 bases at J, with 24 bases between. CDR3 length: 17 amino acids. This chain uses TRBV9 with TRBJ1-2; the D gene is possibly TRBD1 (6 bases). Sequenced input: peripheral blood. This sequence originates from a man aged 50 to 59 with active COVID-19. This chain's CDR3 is CASSLNSRTAPGYGYTF. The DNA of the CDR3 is TGTGCCAGCAGCTTAAACAGTAGGACAGCTCCCGGGTATGGCTACACCTTC. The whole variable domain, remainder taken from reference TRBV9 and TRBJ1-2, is DSGVTQTPKHLITATGQRVTLRCSPRSGDLSVYWYQQSLDQGLQFLIQYYNGEERAKGNILERFSAQQFPDLHSELNLSSLELGDSALYFCASSLNSRTAPGYGYTFGSGTRLTVV.